Below are 11 T cell receptor beta chains sequenced from a single sample in a study of cytomegalovirus exposure and HLA in healthy donors listed by TCRdb under 2017. Receptors were amplified or captured by the immunoSEQ multiplex PCR assay. A mixture of 60 forward primers for TCR Vbeta segments and 13 reverse primers for TCR Jbeta segments was used in the multiplex PCR. TCRdb retrieved this table from immuneACCESS and kept in-frame rearrangements only. Not all clones are present; in checked studies, unresolved V genes account for under half, and no reason is known for the remainder. The sample table shows about 140,000 clones, and around 80% are seen once. The ten largest clonotypes hold roughly 2% of the sample. Material for sequencing was PBMCs. These receptors came from a man younger than 40 in good health and CMV-seronegative.

The chain is built from TRBV7-9 and TRBJ2-2, with D possibly being TRBD2 (5 bases). From germline, CDR1 is SEHNR and CDR2 FQNEAQ (reference sequence). Trimming pared 5 bases from V and 8 bases from J, leaving 18 bases between. CDR3 length equals 15 residues. CDR3 sequence: CASSRPGSTAGELFF. The CDR3 DNA is TGTGCCAGCAGCCGTCCGGGATCTACGGCTGGGGAGCTGTTTTTT.

The chain is built from TRBV10-3 and TRBJ2-5; maybe TRBD1 (6 bases). CDR3 size: 13 residues. Germline V gene data show CDR1 as ENHRY and CDR2 as SYGVKD. The V end was cut by 6 bases, the J end by 1 base, with 9 bases between. The DNA of the CDR3 is TGTGCCATCAGCGGACAGCCCCAAGAGACCCAGTACTTC. This gives the protein CAISGQPQETQYF.

This chain connects TRBV4-2 to TRBJ2-3, with 7 bases fitting TRBD2. The junction had 1 base not matched to a gene; V was cut back by 0 bases and J by 4 bases. The CDR3 covers 14 residues. In germline, CDR1 is LGHNA, CDR2 YNFKEQ. The CDR3 here is CASSQELASDTQYF. CDR3 sequence (DNA): TGTGCCAGCAGCCAAGAACTAGCGTCAGATACGCAGTATTTT.

This clone was recorded a few times. The chain carries TRBV7-9 and TRBJ1-3, with no clear D. Germline V gene lookup returns CDR1 SEHNR and CDR2 FQNEAQ (reference sequence). V lost 1 base to trimming and J lost 0 bases, with 7 bases between them. This CDR3 is built from 15 residues. CDR3 sequence (DNA): TGTGCCAGCAGCTTAGGTTCAGTCTCTGGAAACACCATATATTTT. Translating it yields CASSLGSVSGNTIYF.

To note about this clone: An end of the junction differs from the germline gene, which may be a read error. The chain recombines TRBV6-5 with TRBJ2-4, with TRBD1 identical over 10 bases. This CDR3 has 12 residues. Germline V gene lookup returns CDR1 MNHEY and CDR2 SVGAGI. CDR3 region: CASRNRDRGLHF. For the CDR3, the DNA is TGTGCCAGCAGAAACCGGGACAGGGGTCTTCACTTC.

The V and J genes are TRBV4-1 and TRBJ1-4, with 7 bases aligning to TRBD1. This CDR3 spans 15 amino acids. Losses at the gene ends were 0 bases for V and 8 bases for J; bases not matched to a gene: 6. CDR1 and CDR2 (germline): MGHRA, YSYEKL. DNA for the CDR3: TGCGCCAGCAGCCAAGATAACAGGGGTCGGGAAAAACTGTTTTTT. This sequence encodes CASSQDNRGREKLFF.

The chain recombines TRBV28 with TRBJ2-2; D perhaps matches TRBD1 (5 bases). CDR1 is MDHEN, CDR2 SYDVKM, per germline. Trimming took off 3 bases at V and 6 bases at J, with 14 bases between the two ends. The CDR3 runs to 15 residues. CDR3 residues: CASSFARAIAGELFF. The CDR3 bases are TGTGCCAGCAGTTTTGCCAGGGCGATAGCCGGGGAGCTGTTTTTT. The full variable domain, completed using reference TRBV28 and TRBJ2-2, is DVKVTQSSRYLVKRTGEKVFLECVQDMDHENMFWYRQDPGLGLRLIYFSYDVKMKEKGDIPEGYSVSREKKERFSLILESASTNQTSMYLCASSFARAIAGELFFGEGSRLTVL.

In this sample, this clone turned up once. The chain carries TRBV7-8 and TRBJ1-2; a weak D match, TRBD1 (5 bases). CDR3 length: 13 residues. Germline CDR1 SGHVS, CDR2 FQNEAQ. Trimming cost V 1 base and J 6 bases, with 9 bases left between them. CDR3 nucleotide sequence: TGTGCCAGCAGCTTAGTTCGCAGGGATGGCTACACCTTC. Its translation is CASSLVRRDGYTF. Complete variable domain (other parts from reference TRBV7-8 and TRBJ1-2): GAGVSQSPRYKVAKRGQDVALRCDPISGHVSLFWYQQALGQGPEFLTYFQNEAQLDKSGLPSDRFFAERPEGSVSTLKIQRTQQEDSAVYLCASSLVRRDGYTFGSGTRLTVV.

The V call is TRBV5-1, the J call TRBJ1-4; 7 nucleotides align to TRBD1. J lost 4 bases, V lost 4 bases, and 16 bases had no gene match. This CDR3 comprises 18 residues. Germline lookup yields CDR1 SGHRS and CDR2 YFSETQ. The CDR3 here is CASSHTGVRFRDNEKLFF. CDR3 in DNA: TGCGCCAGCAGCCATACAGGGGTGAGATTTCGTGATAATGAAAAACTGTTTTTT.

As to this clone: Different DNA sequences within this sample yield the same CDR3. V usage is TRBV10-1 and J usage is TRBJ2-2; 9 bases agree with TRBD1. This CDR3 spans 14 amino acids. The V gene's germline CDR1 is WNHNN and CDR2 SYGVQD (reference sequence). Losses at the gene ends were 5 bases for V and 8 bases for J; bases not matched to a gene: 6. The CDR3 DNA sequence: TGCGCCAGCAGTAGGACAGGGGAGCTGGGGGAGCTGTTTTTT. It specifies CASSRTGELGELFF.

This chain links TRBV19 with TRBJ1-6; the match to TRBD1 covers 9 bases. This CDR3 has 15 residues. Germline V gene data show CDR1 as LNHDA and CDR2 as SQIVND (reference sequence). Germline trimming cut 10 bases from V and 10 bases from J; bases unmatched to any gene: 14. The CDR3 spells CATSLDDRGRSPLHF. The CDR3 DNA is TGTGCCACCTCTTTAGATGACAGGGGGAGGTCACCCCTCCACTTT.